These T cell receptor beta chains were read from a single sample in a study of blood T cell repertoires in COVID-19. Here immunoSEQ multiplex PCR was the method, and the copy in TCRdb shows in-frame clones only, minus some. The profile shows around 210,000 clones, around 92% of them singletons. The sample taken for sequencing was PBMCs or T cells enriched from blood (not recorded which). Receptors were obtained from a woman aged 18-35 years who had recovered from COVID-19. The CDR3 runs from the conserved cysteine through the conserved F or W. The order of the fields is J gene, D gene, V gene, clone size, CDR3 length, CDR3 DNA, CDR3 protein. A D gene is named only where the DNA matches it firmly. Clone size is shown for a subset of rows, as once, few, many or a class of expanded clone.

j_call: TRBJ1-4; d_call: NA; v_call: TRBV30; clone_size: NA; cdr3_length: 15; cdr3_nt: TGTGCCTGGAACGCGGGTCCTACAACTAATGAAAAACTGTTTTTT; cdr3_aa: CAWNAGPTTNEKLFF
j_call: TRBJ1-1; d_call: TRBD1; v_call: TRBV9; clone_size: NA; cdr3_length: 13; cdr3_nt: TGTGCCAGCAGTAGACAGGGAATGTCTGAAGCTTTCTTT; cdr3_aa: CASSRQGMSEAFF
j_call: TRBJ1-1; d_call: NA; v_call: TRBV28; clone_size: NA; cdr3_length: 12; cdr3_nt: TGTGCCAGCAGTTCCCTTCGCACTGAAGCTTTCTTT; cdr3_aa: CASSSLRTEAFF
j_call: TRBJ1-2; d_call: NA; v_call: TRBV7-9; clone_size: NA; cdr3_length: 15; cdr3_nt: TGTGCCAGCAGCTTAGAGACAGGAGCTAACTATGGCTACACCTTC; cdr3_aa: CASSLETGANYGYTF
j_call: TRBJ1-1; d_call: NA; v_call: TRBV28; clone_size: NA; cdr3_length: 17; cdr3_nt: TGTGCCAGCACCCTAGCTCTTCGGGACATTTTGAACACTGAAGCTTTCTTT; cdr3_aa: CASTLALRDILNTEAFF
j_call: TRBJ2-3; d_call: NA; v_call: TRBV30; clone_size: once; cdr3_length: 13; cdr3_nt: TGTGCCTGGAGTGTGCTAAGCACAGATACGCAGTATTTT; cdr3_aa: CAWSVLSTDTQYF
j_call: TRBJ1-4; d_call: NA; v_call: TRBV10-3; clone_size: NA; cdr3_length: 12; cdr3_nt: TGTGCCATCAGTGAGTTTCTGGGGCAACTGTTTTTT; cdr3_aa: CAISEFLGQLFF
j_call: TRBJ1-1; d_call: TRBD1; v_call: TRBV5-1; clone_size: NA; cdr3_length: 14; cdr3_nt: TGCGCCAGCAGCGTACAGGGGAGGAACACTGAAGCTTTCTTT; cdr3_aa: CASSVQGRNTEAFF
j_call: TRBJ1-2; d_call: NA; v_call: TRBV11-2; clone_size: NA; cdr3_length: 14; cdr3_nt: TGTGCCAGCAGCTTTATTTCCTCCAGGGATGGCTACACCTTC; cdr3_aa: CASSFISSRDGYTF
j_call: TRBJ2-7; d_call: NA; v_call: TRBV15; clone_size: NA; cdr3_length: 15; cdr3_nt: TGTGCCACCAGCAGCGGGGGTTTACCTTCCTACGAGCAGTACTTC; cdr3_aa: CATSSGGLPSYEQYF
j_call: TRBJ2-7; d_call: NA; v_call: TRBV9; clone_size: NA; cdr3_length: 14; cdr3_nt: TGTGCCAGCAGCCCTAGGACTGCTCCGGGCGAGCAGTACTTC; cdr3_aa: CASSPRTAPGEQYF
j_call: TRBJ1-4; d_call: TRBD1; v_call: TRBV2; clone_size: NA; cdr3_length: 13; cdr3_nt: TGTGCCAGCATAGGGACAGTTAATGAAAAACTGTTTTTT; cdr3_aa: CASIGTVNEKLFF
j_call: TRBJ1-5; d_call: NA; v_call: TRBV27; clone_size: NA; cdr3_length: 13; cdr3_nt: TGTGCCAGCAGTGCACAGAGCAATCAGCCCCAGCATTTT; cdr3_aa: CASSAQSNQPQHF
j_call: TRBJ2-4; d_call: TRBD2; v_call: TRBV28; clone_size: NA; cdr3_length: 20; cdr3_nt: TGTGCCAGCAGTTTCCGTCTGGGACTAGCGGGGGACATAGCCAAAAACATTCAGTACTTC; cdr3_aa: CASSFRLGLAGDIAKNIQYF
j_call: TRBJ1-1; d_call: NA; v_call: TRBV28; clone_size: NA; cdr3_length: 19; cdr3_nt: TGTGCCAGCCTAAAACGAGGTATCATCCCATGGGGGAGGTCCACTGAAGCTTTCTTT; cdr3_aa: CASLKRGIIPWGRSTEAFF
j_call: TRBJ2-7; d_call: TRBD1; v_call: TRBV7-2; clone_size: NA; cdr3_length: 16; cdr3_nt: TGTGCCAGCAGCTTAACATCGAGGGACAGCCCCTACGAGCAGTACTTC; cdr3_aa: CASSLTSRDSPYEQYF
j_call: TRBJ2-3; d_call: TRBD2; v_call: TRBV30; clone_size: once; cdr3_length: 16; cdr3_nt: TGTGCCTGGAGTTACAGTTTTAGCGGGGGGGCAGATACGCAGTATTTT; cdr3_aa: CAWSYSFSGGADTQYF
j_call: TRBJ1-2; d_call: TRBD1; v_call: TRBV27; clone_size: NA; cdr3_length: 14; cdr3_nt: TGTGCCAGCAGTTTAGCGGACAGGGGAAATGGCTACACCTTC; cdr3_aa: CASSLADRGNGYTF
j_call: TRBJ1-1; d_call: NA; v_call: TRBV16; clone_size: NA; cdr3_length: 16; cdr3_nt: TGTGCCAGCAGCCCAGTAGCCCAGGGGTGGGGCACTGAAGCTTTCTTT; cdr3_aa: CASSPVAQGWGTEAFF
j_call: TRBJ2-1; d_call: NA; v_call: TRBV29-1; clone_size: NA; cdr3_length: 13; cdr3_nt: TGCAGCGTTGAAGGACTAGGGGTGCAAGAGCAGTTCTTC; cdr3_aa: CSVEGLGVQEQFF
j_call: TRBJ1-1; d_call: NA; v_call: TRBV9; clone_size: few; cdr3_length: 14; cdr3_nt: TGTGCCAGCAGCGTAGCTCCCGTGAACACTGAAGCTTTCTTT; cdr3_aa: CASSVAPVNTEAFF
j_call: TRBJ2-1; d_call: NA; v_call: TRBV1; clone_size: NA; cdr3_length: 20; cdr3_nt: TGCACCAGCAGCCAATCCCAGACTAGCGGGGGGCTATCCTCCTACAATGAGCAGTTCTTC; cdr3_aa: CTSSQSQTSGGLSSYNEQFF
j_call: TRBJ2-3; d_call: TRBD2; v_call: TRBV4-1; clone_size: NA; cdr3_length: 20; cdr3_nt: TGCGCCAGCAGCCAACCTCCAATCCAAGTAAAGCGGGGGGACACAGATACGCAGTATTTT; cdr3_aa: CASSQPPIQVKRGDTDTQYF
j_call: TRBJ2-5; d_call: NA; v_call: TRBV7-3; clone_size: NA; cdr3_length: 14; cdr3_nt: TGTGCCAGCAGCTTAACGTCCCCACAAGATCCCCAGTACTTC; cdr3_aa: CASSLTSPQDPQYF
j_call: TRBJ2-5; d_call: NA; v_call: TRBV27; clone_size: few; cdr3_length: 14; cdr3_nt: TGTGCCAGCAGTCCCGGCACTGGGGGGGAGACCCAGTACTTC; cdr3_aa: CASSPGTGGETQYF
j_call: TRBJ2-3; d_call: NA; v_call: TRBV11-2; clone_size: NA; cdr3_length: 14; cdr3_nt: TGTGCCAGCAGCTTCGGGGGGCGCCCAGATACGCAGTATTTT; cdr3_aa: CASSFGGRPDTQYF
j_call: TRBJ2-4; d_call: NA; v_call: TRBV18; clone_size: NA; cdr3_length: 17; cdr3_nt: TGTGCCAGCTCACCCAATACAGGGTCCGCAGCCAAAAACATTCAGTACTTC; cdr3_aa: CASSPNTGSAAKNIQYF
j_call: TRBJ2-3; d_call: TRBD2; v_call: TRBV20-1; clone_size: once; cdr3_length: 14; cdr3_nt: TGCAGTGCTAGTCTAGCGGGGGGAGTAGATACGCAGTATTTT; cdr3_aa: CSASLAGGVDTQYF
j_call: TRBJ1-5; d_call: NA; v_call: TRBV27; clone_size: once; cdr3_length: 17; cdr3_nt: TGTGCCAGCAGATCATCGGGGGTCGTAATCGGGAATCAGCCCCAGCATTTT; cdr3_aa: CASRSSGVVIGNQPQHF
j_call: TRBJ1-6; d_call: TRBD1; v_call: TRBV5-1; clone_size: once; cdr3_length: 13; cdr3_nt: TGCGCCAGCAGCCGGGACAGTAATTCACCCCTCCACTTT; cdr3_aa: CASSRDSNSPLHF
j_call: TRBJ1-1; d_call: TRBD1; v_call: TRBV19; clone_size: NA; cdr3_length: 15; cdr3_nt: TGTGCCAGTAGTATAGACCCCAGGGGGGACACTGAAGCTTTCTTT; cdr3_aa: CASSIDPRGDTEAFF
j_call: TRBJ2-2; d_call: NA; v_call: TRBV24-1; clone_size: NA; cdr3_length: 16; cdr3_nt: TGTGCCACCAGTCCCACGTCAGGGGAGGGCACCGGGGAGCTGTTTTTT; cdr3_aa: CATSPTSGEGTGELFF
j_call: TRBJ2-5; d_call: NA; v_call: TRBV19; clone_size: NA; cdr3_length: 18; cdr3_nt: TGTGCCAGTAGTTGGGGGCGGGGGACGCCACCGTACCAAGAGACCCAGTACTTC; cdr3_aa: CASSWGRGTPPYQETQYF
j_call: TRBJ1-5; d_call: NA; v_call: TRBV11-2; clone_size: NA; cdr3_length: 16; cdr3_nt: TGTGCCAGCAGCTTAGGATGGGGAGGAGTCCAGGAGGCCCAGCATTTT; cdr3_aa: CASSLGWGGVQEAQHF
j_call: TRBJ1-3; d_call: TRBD1; v_call: TRBV15; clone_size: NA; cdr3_length: 13; cdr3_nt: TGTGCCACCAGTTTGAACAGGGGCAACACCATATATTTT; cdr3_aa: CATSLNRGNTIYF
j_call: TRBJ1-4; d_call: NA; v_call: TRBV4-1; clone_size: NA; cdr3_length: 13; cdr3_nt: TGCGCCAGCAGCCAAGCCCCCCGGGAAAAACTGTTTTTT; cdr3_aa: CASSQAPREKLFF
j_call: TRBJ1-3; d_call: NA; v_call: TRBV4-2; clone_size: NA; cdr3_length: 14; cdr3_nt: TGTGCCAGCAGCCAAGATATAGCAGGAAACACCATATATTTT; cdr3_aa: CASSQDIAGNTIYF
j_call: TRBJ2-1; d_call: TRBD2; v_call: TRBV9; clone_size: NA; cdr3_length: 15; cdr3_nt: TGTGCCAGCAGCGTAGGCGGGGGGGTCTCCAATGAGCAGTTCTTC; cdr3_aa: CASSVGGGVSNEQFF
j_call: TRBJ1-2; d_call: NA; v_call: TRBV30; clone_size: NA; cdr3_length: 15; cdr3_nt: TGTGCCTGGAGCGTGGCGGGGGGAGGAAACTATGGCTACACCTTC; cdr3_aa: CAWSVAGGGNYGYTF
j_call: TRBJ1-1; d_call: TRBD1; v_call: TRBV7-9; clone_size: NA; cdr3_length: 15; cdr3_nt: TGTGCCAGCAGCTCGACAGGGAAATTGAACACTGAAGCTTTCTTT; cdr3_aa: CASSSTGKLNTEAFF
j_call: TRBJ2-5; d_call: TRBD1; v_call: TRBV2; clone_size: NA; cdr3_length: 17; cdr3_nt: TGTGCCAGCACGGACAGGGTCTCGCGCGGCTTCCAAGAGACCCAGTACTTC; cdr3_aa: CASTDRVSRGFQETQYF
j_call: TRBJ2-7; d_call: NA; v_call: TRBV13; clone_size: NA; cdr3_length: 16; cdr3_nt: TGTGCCAGCAGCTTAGGGTTAGGACGGGGAACCTACGAGCAGTACTTC; cdr3_aa: CASSLGLGRGTYEQYF
j_call: TRBJ1-2; d_call: TRBD1; v_call: TRBV9; clone_size: NA; cdr3_length: 14; cdr3_nt: TGTGCCAGCGGGGACAGAGGTCCCAACTATGGCTACACCTTC; cdr3_aa: CASGDRGPNYGYTF
j_call: TRBJ2-3; d_call: NA; v_call: TRBV3-1/TRBV3-2; clone_size: NA; cdr3_length: 16; cdr3_nt: TGTGCCAGCAGTCCTGGGAGTCCACAGACCGCAGATACGCAGTATTTT; cdr3_aa: CASSPGSPQTADTQYF
j_call: TRBJ2-7; d_call: TRBD1; v_call: TRBV11-1; clone_size: NA; cdr3_length: 12; cdr3_nt: TGTGCCAGCAGCCGGGACAGGGACGAGCAGTACTTC; cdr3_aa: CASSRDRDEQYF
j_call: TRBJ1-6; d_call: NA; v_call: TRBV5-1; clone_size: NA; cdr3_length: 15; cdr3_nt: TGCGCCAGCAGCCAGACAGGCGCCGGGAATTCACCCCTCCACTTT; cdr3_aa: CASSQTGAGNSPLHF
j_call: TRBJ2-4; d_call: NA; v_call: TRBV5-6; clone_size: NA; cdr3_length: 15; cdr3_nt: TGTGCCAGCAGCCTCGGGTGGACTGGGAAAAACATTCAGTACTTC; cdr3_aa: CASSLGWTGKNIQYF
j_call: TRBJ1-1; d_call: NA; v_call: TRBV29-1; clone_size: NA; cdr3_length: 10; cdr3_nt: TGCAGCGTTCATAACACTGAAGCTTTCTTT; cdr3_aa: CSVHNTEAFF
j_call: TRBJ2-7; d_call: TRBD2; v_call: TRBV28; clone_size: few; cdr3_length: 14; cdr3_nt: TGTGCCAGCAGCGAACTAGCGGGGGGGTACGAGCAGTACTTC; cdr3_aa: CASSELAGGYEQYF
j_call: TRBJ1-2; d_call: TRBD1; v_call: TRBV5-4; clone_size: NA; cdr3_length: 16; cdr3_nt: TGTGCCAGCAGCTTGGAATGGGACAGGGAAGGGGGTGGCTACACCTTC; cdr3_aa: CASSLEWDREGGGYTF
j_call: TRBJ2-5; d_call: NA; v_call: TRBV5-1; clone_size: NA; cdr3_length: 13; cdr3_nt: TGCGCCAGCAGCTACCAGGGAGGGGGGACCCAGTACTTC; cdr3_aa: CASSYQGGGTQYF
j_call: TRBJ2-1; d_call: TRBD2; v_call: TRBV7-2; clone_size: NA; cdr3_length: 15; cdr3_nt: TGTGCCAGCAGCCGCGGGACTAGCGGGGGCTATGAGCAGTTCTTC; cdr3_aa: CASSRGTSGGYEQFF
j_call: TRBJ1-2; d_call: TRBD1; v_call: TRBV7-6; clone_size: once; cdr3_length: 13; cdr3_nt: TGTGCCAGCAGCCCCCTAGACAGGGAACGCTACACCTTC; cdr3_aa: CASSPLDRERYTF